This section outlines one TCR beta chain sequence together with its context. Data came from immunoSEQ multiplex PCR; TCRdb stores just in-frame clones and leaves some out. Of around 140,000 clones listed, around nine tenths are singletons. The data stem from a study of T cell responses to AZD1222 COVID-19 vaccine. There are 14 residues in the CDR3. Trimming took off 1 base at V and 2 bases at J, with 9 bases between the two ends. Germline-derived CDR1 and CDR2 are SGHRS and YFSETQ. This chain connects TRBV5-1 to TRBJ2-5; TRBD1 is a possible D gene (6 bases). This specimen consisted of peripheral blood, obtained on day 0 of AZD1222 vaccination. The clonotype was recovered from an adult in good health. The CDR3 loop reads CASSLTGKQETQYF. CDR3 sequence (DNA): TGCGCCAGCAGCTTGACAGGGAAACAAGAGACCCAGTACTTC.